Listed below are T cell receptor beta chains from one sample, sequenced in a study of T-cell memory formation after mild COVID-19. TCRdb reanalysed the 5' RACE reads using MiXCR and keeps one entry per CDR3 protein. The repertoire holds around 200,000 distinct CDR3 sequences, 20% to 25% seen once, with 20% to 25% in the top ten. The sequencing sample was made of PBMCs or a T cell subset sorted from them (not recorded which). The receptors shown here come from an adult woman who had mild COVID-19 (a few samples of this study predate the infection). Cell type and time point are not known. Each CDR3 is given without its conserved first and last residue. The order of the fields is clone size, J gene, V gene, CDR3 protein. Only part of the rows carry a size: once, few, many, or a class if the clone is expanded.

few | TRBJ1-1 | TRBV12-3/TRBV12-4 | ASSPETGGYTEAF
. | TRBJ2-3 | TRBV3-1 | ASSIGEAGGTDTQY
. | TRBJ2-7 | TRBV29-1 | SVEYRGEQY
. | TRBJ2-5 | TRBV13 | ASSWDTQETQY
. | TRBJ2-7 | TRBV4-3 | ASSQDQAGDYEQY
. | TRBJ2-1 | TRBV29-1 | SVEEAQATYNEQF
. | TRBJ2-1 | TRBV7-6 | ASSLYGGREQF
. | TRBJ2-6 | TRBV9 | ASSVAVESSGANVLT
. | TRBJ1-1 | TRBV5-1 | ASSSPSRDTEAF
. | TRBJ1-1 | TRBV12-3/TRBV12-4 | ASSLKNTEAF
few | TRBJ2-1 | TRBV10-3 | AISESKRDTGNEQF
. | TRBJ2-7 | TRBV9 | ASSVGQLPYEQY
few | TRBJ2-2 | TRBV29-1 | SVETPGVAGELF
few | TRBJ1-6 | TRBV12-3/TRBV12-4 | ASSLAGTNSPLH
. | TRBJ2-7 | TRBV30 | AWSVLAGATYEQY
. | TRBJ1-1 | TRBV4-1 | ARSLEIRGSTEAF
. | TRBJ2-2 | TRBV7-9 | ASSLYSRENTGELF
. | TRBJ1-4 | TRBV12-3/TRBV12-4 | ASSLRRKLF
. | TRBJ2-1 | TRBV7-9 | ASSGGWRDDNEQF
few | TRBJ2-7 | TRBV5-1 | ASSEGQVTYEQY
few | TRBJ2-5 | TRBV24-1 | ATSDPAGQGAWETQY
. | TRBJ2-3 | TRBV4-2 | ASSPFPPSGFTDTQY